These 15 T cell receptor beta chains came from one sample sequenced in a study of T cells of healthy individuals. TCRdb called the 5' RACE reads again in MiXCR, with one record for every CDR3 protein. The sample gives about 40,000 distinct CDR3 sequences, more than 4.5% of which show up once; 9.2% is in the top ten. The receptors shown here come from a human donor in good health.

This clonotype came up many times. This chain connects TRBV12-3 or TRBV12-4 to TRBJ2-2; 7 bases are shared with TRBD1. CDR3 length: 13 amino acids. V gave up 8 bases and J gave up 1 base; unmatched junction bases: 1. DNA of the CDR3: TGTGCCAGCCGGACAGGGAACACCGGGGAGCTGTTTTTT. Translation: CASRTGNTGELFF.

This clonotype appeared many times. The gene calls are TRBV20-1 and TRBJ2-3, with a tentative D call TRBD2 (7 bases). Trimming left V 6 bases short and J 2 bases short, with 27 bases between. CDR3 length: 18 residues. From germline, CDR1 is DFQATT and CDR2 SNEGSKA (reference sequence). The CDR3 DNA is TGCAGTGCGGGGGGGGTTGAGAGAGACAGGAGCCACACAGATACGCAGTATTTT. Translated: CSAGGVERDRSHTDTQYF.

This clonotype has ten or more counts. This chain joins TRBV11-2 and TRBJ2-1; D is perhaps TRBD2 (6 bases). The germline CDR1 and CDR2 sequences are SGHAT and FQNNGV. V lost 1 base, J lost 1 base, and 8 bases lay in between. CDR3 length: 15 residues. The CDR3 nucleotides are TGTGCCAGCAGCTTAGTGACTAGTTCCTACAATGAGCAGTTCTTC. This codes for CASSLVTSSYNEQFF.

The chain uses TRBV2 and TRBJ2-7, with D possibly being TRBD1 (6 bases). Between the trimmed V and J ends, which lost 6 bases and 5 bases, there was a span of 17 bases. The germline gives CDR1 SNHLY, CDR2 FYNNEI. The CDR3 contains 14 residues. The CDR3 loop is CASSRQVPTNEQYF. In nucleotides, the CDR3 is TGTGCCAGCAGCAGACAGGTTCCCACTAACGAGCAGTACTTC.

This clonotype has at least ten counts. This chain uses TRBV7-9 with TRBJ1-2; D is unresolved. The V and J ends lost 3 bases and 10 bases respectively, with 9 bases between them. This CDR3 has 11 amino acids. Germline-derived CDR1 and CDR2 are SEHNR and FQNEAQ (reference sequence). The CDR3 bases are TGTGCCAGCAGCTTTGGAGGAACCTACACCTTC. It specifies CASSFGGTYTF.

The CDR3 DNA reads TGTGCCAGCAGCTTAGTGGGCTACAGGGGCACCGGGGAGCTGTTTTTT. This encodes CASSLVGYRGTGELFF. The rearrangement joins TRBV7-8 to TRBJ2-2, with 7 bases lining up with TRBD1. Germline V gives CDR1 SGHVS, CDR2 FQNEAQ. This CDR3 is 16 amino acids long. Trimming cost V 1 base and J 4 bases; bases outside gene matches: 6. Looking up the rest from reference TRBV7-8 and TRBJ2-2 gives the full variable domain: GAGVSQSPRYKVAKRGQDVALRCDPISGHVSLFWYQQALGQGPEFLTYFQNEAQLDKSGLPSDRFFAERPEGSVSTLKIQRTQQEDSAVYLCASSLVGYRGTGELFFGEGSRLTVL.

This chain uses TRBV18 with TRBJ2-3; D possibly corresponds to TRBD2 (5 bases). The CDR3 extends over 12 amino acids. The V end lost 3 bases, the J end lost 4 bases, and 5 bases lay between the germline ends. CDR1 and CDR2 (germline): KGHSH, LQKENI. Here the CDR3 reads CASSPEADTQYF. The CDR3 DNA follows: TGTGCCAGCTCACCGGAGGCAGATACGCAGTATTTT. The full variable domain, with the rest looked up from reference TRBV18 and TRBJ2-3, is NAGVMQNPRHLVRRRGQEARLRCSPMKGHSHVYWYRQLPEEGLKFMVYLQKENIIDESGMPKERFSAEFPKEGPSILRIQQVVRGDSAAYFCASSPEADTQYFGPGTRLTVL.

The J gene is TRBJ2-2, the V gene TRBV5-6, with D perhaps matching TRBD1 or TRBD2 (7 bases each). Germline V gene lookup returns CDR1 SGHDT and CDR2 YYEEEE. Trimming took off 4 bases at V and 6 bases at J, with 13 bases between the two ends. The CDR3 is made up of 14 amino acids. The CDR3, as DNA: TGTGCCAGCAGCCATCAGGGGGGGCCCGGGGAGCTGTTTTTT. Its translation is CASSHQGGPGELFF.

This clonotype was observed at least ten times. The V and J genes are TRBV29-1 and TRBJ2-1; 9 positions agree with TRBD1. This CDR3 has 16 residues. Germline V gene lookup returns CDR1 SQVTM and CDR2 ANQGSEA. J lost 5 bases, V lost 1 base, and 9 bases had no gene match. The CDR3 region is CSVEVLGGQGDNEQFF. The CDR3 nucleotides are TGCAGCGTTGAAGTGCTTGGGGGACAGGGCGACAATGAGCAGTTCTTC.

This clonotype was picked up many times. CDR3 amino acids: CASSFTSGANVLTF. DNA of the CDR3: TGTGCCAGCAGTTTCACCTCTGGGGCCAACGTCCTGACTTTC. The V and J genes are TRBV6-2 or TRBV6-3 and TRBJ2-6; D not certain. Deletions cut 4 bases from V and 0 bases from J, with 4 bases between. This CDR3 has 14 residues. The germline V gene has CDR1 MNHEY and CDR2 SVGEGT.

This clonotype was seen ten or more times. V is TRBV2 and J is TRBJ2-7, with D uncertain. V was clipped by 9 bases and J by 0 bases, with 9 bases between them. The CDR3 sequence is 12 residues long. Germline CDR1 and CDR2: SNHLY and FYNNEI. CDR3 in DNA: TGTGCCAGTTCCGAGAGCTCCTACGAGCAGTACTTC. Amino acids: CASSESSYEQYF. Based on the CDR3 plus reference TRBV2 and TRBJ2-7, the full variable domain is EPEVTQTPSHQVTQMGQEVILRCVPISNHLYFYWYRQILGQKVEFLVSFYNNEISEKSEIFDDQFSVERPDGSNFTLKIRSTKLEDSAMYFCASSESSYEQYFGPGTRLTVT.

This clonotype was seen many times. The chain carries TRBV9 and TRBJ2-1; maybe TRBD2 (6 bases). The CDR3 length is 15 residues. CDR1 is SGDLS, CDR2 YYNGEE, per germline. Trimming took 0 bases from V and 1 from J, leaving 8 bases between them. DNA of the CDR3: TGTGCCAGCAGCGTAGAAGGGACTTCCTACAATGAGCAGTTCTTC. Amino acid sequence: CASSVEGTSYNEQFF.

This clonotype was seen repeatedly, ten times or more. The chain links TRBV7-9 to TRBJ2-3, with D hard to call. CDR1 and CDR2 (germline): SEHNR, FQNEAQ (reference sequence). V was trimmed by 3 bases and J by 5 bases, leaving 6 bases between them. The CDR3 runs to 12 residues. CDR3 sequence (DNA): TGTGCCAGCAGCTTGTTGGGAGATACGCAGTATTTT. Its protein product is CASSLLGDTQYF. The full variable domain, its missing parts supplied by reference TRBV7-9 and TRBJ2-3, is DTGVSQNPRHKITKRGQNVTFRCDPISEHNRLYWYRQTLGQGPEFLTYFQNEAQLEKSRLLSDRFSAERPKGSFSTLEIQRTEQGDSAMYLCASSLLGDTQYFGPGTRLTVL.

This clonotype came up a few times. The rearrangement uses TRBV18 and TRBJ2-3; a weak D match, TRBD1 (5 bases). This CDR3 comprises 15 residues. Germline CDR1 and CDR2: KGHSH and LQKENI. V was shortened by 2 bases and J by 6 bases, with 15 bases between the two germline ends. The CDR3 sequence: CASSPFQGEADTQYF. The CDR3 DNA is TGTGCCAGCTCACCATTTCAGGGTGAGGCGGATACGCAGTATTTT.

This clonotype was detected a few times. V is TRBV5-4 and J is TRBJ2-4; 10 nucleotides match TRBD2. CDR3 length equals 18 residues. CDR1 and CDR2 from the germline V gene are SGHNT and YYREEE (reference sequence). Germline trimming cut 2 bases from V and 3 bases from J; bases unmatched to any gene: 11. CDR3 in amino acids: CASSFGLAAAAIKNIQYF. The CDR3 nucleotides are TGTGCCAGCAGCTTCGGACTAGCGGCCGCGGCAATCAAAAACATTCAGTACTTC.